A selection of T cell receptor beta chains follows, all from one sample in a study of blood T cell repertoires in COVID-19. TCRdb keeps only in-frame clones here, not all; method: immunoSEQ multiplex PCR. Of about 440,000 clones listed, 90% are singletons. Sequencing input: PBMCs or T cells enriched from blood (not recorded which). The origin of the receptors is a man between 18 and 35 years old who had recovered from COVID-19. CDR3s leave out the opening cysteine and the closing phenylalanine or tryptophan.

v_call	cdr3_length	j_call	cdr3_aa
TRBV5-5	13	TRBJ2-5	ASSLGGTDQETQY
TRBV7-9	10	TRBJ2-3	ASSVSGDTQY
TRBV6-5	13	TRBJ2-2	ATGTGPPNTGELF
TRBV2	12	TRBJ2-5	ASNAGQKQETQY
TRBV15	11	TRBJ2-1	ATSAGSGGKKF
TRBV13	11	TRBJ2-1	ASSFAGGNEQF
TRBV5-6	13	TRBJ2-2	ASSFRDRQTGELF
TRBV5-5	13	TRBJ1-3	ASSLAGFAGNTIY
TRBV27	12	TRBJ1-2	ASSLNLGLGGYT
TRBV19	15	TRBJ2-2	ASSQPFRQGNTGELF
TRBV2	13	TRBJ2-3	ASSGLEGKADTQY
TRBV5-1	11	TRBJ2-1	ASFGQPGDEQF
TRBV11-2	14	TRBJ1-6	ASSTDRGRGYSPLH
TRBV5-1	12	TRBJ1-1	ASSLAGDYTEAF
TRBV4-1	13	TRBJ1-4	ASSRTSDGDEKLF
TRBV7-8	15	TRBJ2-5	ASSPLSGGAMVETQY
TRBV5-1	13	TRBJ2-7	ASSPRTGDLSEQY
TRBV27	13	TRBJ1-1	ASSFRRVRDTEAF
TRBV13	14	TRBJ1-3	ASSWAGLLDGNTIY
TRBV21-1	12	TRBJ2-1	ASRNGTGEGEQF
TRBV7-9	12	TRBJ2-7	ASSLGTSVTEQY
TRBV11-2	16	TRBJ2-4	ASRSPGTSGSAKNIQY
TRBV2	11	TRBJ2-1	DLNRGGRDEQF
TRBV11-2	9	TRBJ1-1	ASSPGHSAF
TRBV9	14	TRBJ1-3	ASSQMHGGSGNTIY
TRBV23-1	13	TRBJ1-6	AIRGDRVHNSPLH
TRBV7-9	13	TRBJ1-2	ASSFTGSHNYGYT
TRBV27	13	TRBJ1-3	ASRGGSSWGNTIY
TRBV2	12	TRBJ1-2	ASSLLTGSYGYT
TRBV9	13	TRBJ2-1	ASSLTGSSYNEQF
TRBV19	10	TRBJ2-1	ASSILNNEQF
TRBV27	13	TRBJ2-7	ASSLSRDRVDEQY
TRBV9	13	TRBJ1-4	ASSRETGPGEKLF
TRBV6-1	15	TRBJ2-7	ASSGPGYRTSSYEQY
TRBV12-5	21	TRBJ1-6	ASGDDSVKSHRGSTPDNSPLH
TRBV7-6	14	TRBJ2-2	ASSPTSGIVTGELF
TRBV5-8	13	TRBJ1-5	ASSPGTVNNQPQH
TRBV5-1	12	TRBJ2-1	ASSSGLEYNEQF
TRBV2	11	TRBJ2-5	ASSELVRGAQY
TRBV30	11	TRBJ2-1	AWSRPSVGEQF
TRBV18	13	TRBJ2-7	ASSPFGLAGAEQY
TRBV30	11	TRBJ2-1	AWKADGYNEQF
TRBV9	13	TRBJ1-5	ASSVAGLGNQPQH
TRBV9	14	TRBJ1-2	ASSVSSGALVYGYT
TRBV6-2/TRBV6-3	12	TRBJ1-2	ASSYPGQNYGYT
TRBV3-1/TRBV3-2	12	TRBJ1-2	ASSQRQGAPGYT
TRBV15	14	TRBJ2-5	ATSKGQGQGEETQY
TRBV11-2	13	TRBJ1-2	ASSSEYRGLDGYT
TRBV19	12	TRBJ1-2	ASSMGSGQGSPA
TRBV7-3	14	TRBJ2-2	ASSLSRGVGTGELF
TRBV7-8	14	TRBJ1-3	ASSFEDRGTGNTIY
TRBV2	15	TRBJ2-1	ASSKQLGLAIINEQF
TRBV5-1	12	TRBJ2-1	ASSLGTGLNEQF
TRBV11-2	9	TRBJ2-1	ASSFSLEQF
TRBV13	13	TRBJ1-1	ASSGFGTGATEAF
TRBV5-5	13	TRBJ2-1	ASSLEGYLYNEQF
TRBV27	11	TRBJ1-6	ASGGLGNSPLH
TRBV6-5	11	TRBJ1-4	ASISGKQEKLF
TRBV7-9	9	TRBJ1-1	ASSFGGEAF